These 27 T cell receptor beta chains originate from one sample sequenced in a study of metastatic and nonmetastatic thyroid tumors. TCRdb re-analyzed the PCR reads through MiXCR. Found here are more than 40,000 clones, roughly 3.1% of them singletons; the top ten hold around 9.9%. No treatment of any kind had been given to any patient before thyroid surgery. Sequenced: blood. The receptors come from a female donor with papillary thyroid cancer or a benign thyroid nodule (not recorded which). Some clones in this sample may be carry-over from other donors' samples.

This clone was recorded many times. The chain links TRBV20-1 to TRBJ1-2, with D possibly being TRBD1 (5 bases). The germline gives CDR1 DFQATT, CDR2 SNEGSKA (reference sequence). V lost 0 bases, J lost 7 bases, and 12 bases lay in between. This CDR3 is 13 amino acids long. CDR3 nucleotides: TGCAGTGCTAGAGATTCTTGGGGGATTGGCTACACCTTC. Translation: CSARDSWGIGYTF.

This clone was seen more than once but under ten times. This chain connects TRBV20-1 to TRBJ1-2, with no clear D. CDR3 length equals 13 residues. The V and J ends lost 1 base and 3 bases respectively, with 9 bases between them. Looked up from germline, CDR1 is DFQATT and CDR2 is SNEGSKA (reference sequence). CDR3 nucleotide sequence: TGCAGTGCTAGAGTAGGGAGTGACTATGGCTACACCTTC. Protein sequence: CSARVGSDYGYTF.

In its sample, this clone was seen a few times. The chain has TRBV11-3 and TRBJ2-7; D may be TRBD2 (5 bases). In germline, CDR1 is SGHNT, CDR2 YENEEA. The length of the CDR3 is 14 residues. With 7 bases removed from V and 2 bases from J, the gap between germline ends came to 15 bases. The CDR3 region is CASTLGREPYEQYF. Here the CDR3 DNA reads TGTGCCAGCACTCTAGGACGGGAACCCTACGAGCAGTACTTC.

The sample holds many counts of this clone. CDR3 region: CSARDHPGRERSYEQYF. As DNA, the CDR3 is TGCAGTGCTAGAGACCATCCCGGACGGGAGCGCTCCTACGAGCAGTACTTC. The chain combines TRBV20-1 with TRBJ2-7; D might be TRBD2 (6 bases). Trimming left V 0 bases short and J 0 bases short, with 18 bases between. The germline gives CDR1 DFQATT, CDR2 SNEGSKA (reference sequence). The CDR3 has 17 amino acids.

This clone was detected only a few times. Distinct nucleotide sequences in the sample also encode this CDR3. CDR3 DNA sequence: TGTGCCAGCAGTGACTCGCGGACAGGAAATACCGGGGAGCTGTTTTTT. Encoded protein: CASSDSRTGNTGELFF. The chain uses TRBV6-4 and TRBJ2-2, with 7 bases fitting TRBD1. From germline, CDR1 is MRHNA and CDR2 SNTAGT. The CDR3 consists of 16 residues. V shed 0 bases and J 5 bases; nucleotides not matched to a gene: 6.

In its sample, this clone was seen a few times. V and J are TRBV6-2 or TRBV6-3 and TRBJ1-2; D gene ambiguous. With 6 bases removed from V and 5 bases from J, the gap between germline ends came to 10 bases. CDR3 length: 12 amino acids. The V gene's germline CDR1 is MNHEY and CDR2 SVGEGT. The CDR3 coding sequence is TGTGCCAGCAGCCTTGAAAGATATGGCTACACCTTC. This codes for CASSLERYGYTF.

Many counts were recorded for this clone. The chain carries TRBV11-2 and TRBJ2-1, with 9 nucleotides matching TRBD2. V trimming: 5 bases; J trimming: 4 bases; junction bases outside the gene matches: 3. Germline V gives CDR1 SGHAT, CDR2 FQNNGV. The CDR3 has 14 amino acids. CDR3 nucleotides: TGTGCCAGCAGCATTACTAGCGGGTACAATGAGCAGTTCTTC. Its protein product is CASSITSGYNEQFF.

The chain links TRBV28 to TRBJ2-1, with 10 bases identical to TRBD2. The CDR3 has 17 amino acids. V dropped 2 bases and J dropped 3; count of bases not matched to a gene: 7. Germline values: CDR1 MDHEN, CDR2 SYDVKM. The CDR3 bases are TGTGCCAGCAGTTTAGGGTGGACTAGCGGTTACTACAATGAGCAGTTCTTC. Translated: CASSLGWTSGYYNEQFF.

This clone was counted many times. The chain joins TRBV6-1 to TRBJ2-7; the match to TRBD2 covers 8 bases. This CDR3 spans 15 amino acids. V lost 2 bases and J lost 4; bases outside the gene matches: 7. From germline, CDR1 is MNHNS and CDR2 SASEGT. In nucleotides, the CDR3 is TGTGCCAGCAGTGAATCTCGACGGGAGGGGTACGAGCAGTACTTC. It yields the protein CASSESRREGYEQYF.

The CDR3 spells CASSLDPGQAGHEQYF. In DNA, the CDR3 is TGTGCCAGCAGCTTGGACCCGGGGCAAGCGGGACACGAGCAGTACTTC. The V and J genes are TRBV5-8 and TRBJ2-7, with 7 bases aligning to TRBD2. From germline, CDR1 is SGHTS and CDR2 YDEGEE. With V trimmed by 0 bases and J by 5 bases, 11 bases remained unmatched. CDR3 length equals 16 residues.

This clone has more than one count but fewer than ten. The CDR3 is CASSSNRGQEKLFF. The CDR3 DNA reads as TGTGCCAGCAGCTCTAACAGGGGGCAGGAAAAACTGTTTTTT. V and J are TRBV7-8 and TRBJ1-4; 9 bases map to TRBD1. The V gene's germline CDR1 is SGHVS and CDR2 FQNEAQ. The CDR3 extends over 14 amino acids. With 4 bases clipped from V and 8 bases from J, the junction kept 5 bases outside the gene matches.

The sample holds many counts of this clone. Other DNA sequences in this sample translate to the same CDR3. The genes are TRBV11-3 and TRBJ2-3; 15 nucleotides line up with TRBD2. CDR1 and CDR2 (germline): SGHNT, YENEEA. Trimming took 5 bases from V and 3 from J; bases not matched to a gene: 3. CDR3 size: 16 residues. The CDR3 spells CASSLGTSGRTDTQYF. The CDR3 DNA follows: TGTGCCAGCAGCCTCGGGACTAGCGGGAGGACAGATACGCAGTATTTT.

This clone was found many times. This chain connects TRBV12-5 to TRBJ2-1; 9 bases line up with TRBD2. This CDR3 contains 17 residues. Losses at the gene ends were 0 bases for V and 7 bases for J; bases not matched to a gene: 10. Germline V gene data show CDR1 as LGHNT and CDR2 as FRNRAP. CDR3 residues: CASGLVLAGGSRNEQFF. Here the CDR3 DNA reads TGTGCTAGTGGTTTGGTACTCGCGGGAGGGTCTCGAAATGAGCAGTTCTTC.

The V and J genes are TRBV11-1 and TRBJ2-7; tentative D call: TRBD1 (6 bases). The CDR3 contains 15 residues. V lost 5 bases and J lost 3, with 17 bases in between. The germline V gene has CDR1 SGHAT and CDR2 FQDESV (reference sequence). The CDR3: CASSLNRQVHYEQYF. The CDR3 DNA is TGTGCCAGCAGCCTAAACCGACAGGTCCACTACGAGCAGTACTTC.

This clone was detected many times. CDR3 in amino acids: CASSLGLEGNEQFF. CDR3 DNA sequence: TGTGCCAGCAGCTTAGGACTAGAAGGCAATGAGCAGTTCTTC. The chain recombines TRBV7-9 with TRBJ2-1; perhaps TRBD2 as D (6 bases). From germline, CDR1 is SEHNR and CDR2 FQNEAQ (reference sequence). The CDR3 totals 14 residues. Trimming stripped 1 base from V and 6 bases from J, with 10 bases between.

The V call is TRBV12-3 or TRBV12-4, the J call TRBJ1-3; D possibly corresponds to TRBD1 (6 bases). The germline V and J ends were trimmed by 2 bases and 2 bases, with 7 bases remaining between them. The CDR3 is 14 residues long. CDR3: CASSLRGAGNTIYF. In nucleotides, the CDR3 is TGTGCCAGCAGTTTAAGGGGGGCTGGAAACACCATATATTTT.

This clone was counted at least ten times. The J gene is TRBJ1-1, the V gene TRBV2; 7 bases line up with TRBD1. The CDR3 runs 11 residues. V gave up 0 bases and J gave up 14 bases; unmatched junction bases: 3. CDR1 SNHLY and CDR2 FYNNEI come from the germline V gene. The CDR3 is CASSEARTGFF. Written as DNA, the CDR3 is TGTGCCAGCAGTGAAGCAAGGACAGGCTTCTTT. The full variable domain, rest sourced from reference TRBV2 and TRBJ1-1, is EPEVTQTPSHQVTQMGQEVILRCVPISNHLYFYWYRQILGQKVEFLVSFYNNEISEKSEIFDDQFSVERPDGSNFTLKIRSTKLEDSAMYFCASSEARTGFFGQGTRLTVV.

This clone was observed at least ten times. The chain joins TRBV6-1 to TRBJ1-1, with TRBD1 identical over 8 bases. Per germline, CDR1 MNHNS and CDR2 SASEGT. This CDR3 region has 14 residues. Trimming took 8 bases from V and 1 from J; bases not matched to a gene: 6. CDR3 DNA sequence: TGTGCCAGCGGGTCCGGACAGGGGAACACTGAAGCTTTCTTT. Residues: CASGSGQGNTEAFF.

V is TRBV20-1 and J is TRBJ2-7; TRBD2 might be the D (6 bases). From germline, CDR1 is DFQATT and CDR2 SNEGSKA (reference sequence). Trimming shortened V by 1 base and J by 0 bases, and 10 bases separated the two germline ends. The CDR3 has 14 amino acids. DNA for the CDR3: TGCAGTGCTAGAGGGGTCGGGAGCTCCTACGAGCAGTACTTC. Translated, it gives CSARGVGSSYEQYF.

The sample holds many counts of this clone. The J gene is TRBJ1-2, the V gene TRBV12-3 or TRBV12-4, with a weak D call TRBD1 (6 bases). Between the trimmed V and J ends, which lost 5 bases and 8 bases, there was a span of 12 bases. The CDR3 is 12 amino acids. CDR3 region: CASSQTGWGYTF. The DNA for the CDR3 is TGTGCCAGCAGTCAGACAGGATGGGGCTACACCTTC.

This clone was counted many times. A much larger clone lies a single base off, so this may be a read error. V gene TRBV3-1 combines with J gene TRBJ2-7, with D possibly TRBD1 on 5 matching bases. The V gene's germline CDR1 is LGHDT and CDR2 YNNKEL (reference sequence). This CDR3 contains 13 residues. Written as DNA, the CDR3 is TGTGCCAGCAGCCAAGATGGGGCCTACGGGCAGTACTTC. The encoded protein is CASSQDGAYGQYF.

In this sample, this clone turned up many times. CDR3 amino acids: CASSPGGGAGNTIYF. DNA for the CDR3: TGTGCCAGCAGCCCGGGGGGGGGGGCTGGAAACACCATATATTTT. The V call is TRBV7-9, the J call TRBJ1-3, with D perhaps TRBD1 (5 bases). Germline CDR1 SEHNR, CDR2 FQNEAQ (reference sequence). This CDR3 spans 15 amino acids. V was clipped by 5 bases and J by 2 bases, with 13 bases between them.

This clone was seen only a few times. Germline is not matched at one junction end, which may reflect a read error. The chain employs TRBV6-1 and TRBJ1-6; D possibly corresponds to TRBD1 (6 bases). Per the germline V gene, CDR1 is MNHNS and CDR2 is SASEGT. The CDR3 runs 15 residues. As DNA, the CDR3 is TGTGCCGGCAGTGAACCGGGACAAAGCCCACAACCCCTCCACTTT. Translation: CAGSEPGQSPQPLHF.

The chain recombines TRBV2 with TRBJ2-2; D might be TRBD1 or TRBD2, each matching 6 bases. The length of the CDR3 is 14 residues. Germline assignment: CDR1 SNHLY and CDR2 FYNNEI. Trimming took 6 bases from V and 5 from J, leaving 13 bases between them. The DNA of the CDR3 is TGTGCCAGCAGGGTTGGAGGGGGTACCGGGGAGCTGTTTTTT. It translates to CASRVGGGTGELFF.

This clone was found a few times. This sequence joins TRBV9 and TRBJ1-2; D not certain. V lost 0 bases and J lost 2, with 8 bases in between. Germline CDR1 SGDLS, CDR2 YYNGEE. The CDR3 covers 14 residues. CDR3 protein: CASSVGGGNYGYTF. The CDR3 DNA follows: TGTGCCAGCAGCGTAGGGGGTGGGAACTATGGCTACACCTTC.

This chain joins TRBV28 and TRBJ1-2, with 7 bases that match TRBD1. Germline lookup yields CDR1 MDHEN and CDR2 SYDVKM. J was trimmed by 4 bases and V by 2 bases; bases with no gene match: 7. The length of the CDR3 is 15 residues. CDR3 loop: CASSLGTVEIYGYTF. Here the CDR3 DNA reads TGTGCCAGCAGTTTAGGGACAGTGGAAATCTATGGCTACACCTTC.

V is TRBV28 and J is TRBJ1-2; 8 nucleotides line up with TRBD1. The trim removed 5 bases at V and 5 bases at J, leaving 4 bases unmatched. In germline, CDR1 is MDHEN, CDR2 SYDVKM. This CDR3 region has 13 residues. CDR3 sequence (DNA): TGTGCCAGCAGTCAACGACAGGGGTATGGCTACACCTTC. This translates into CASSQRQGYGYTF.